Listed here is a single T cell receptor (beta chain). What it recognizes is unknown. Alongside a J-beta primer mix, a sample-barcoded 5' primer served in a second PCR lasting about 7 to 12 cycles. Each cDNA molecule carried a tag from a template-switch adaptor that contained 12 random nucleotides. Paired-end reads containing CDR3 totaled no fewer than 3 million for each sample. TCRdb re-analysed the 5' RACE reads in MiXCR, keeping a single row per CDR3 protein. This sample has around 1.5 million distinct CDR3 sequences, with 42% found just once. Trimming left V 3 bases short and J 0 bases short, with 8 bases between. The CDR3 consists of 14 residues. This sample is drawn from a study of blood T cells in healthy people across ages. Study-wide results and caveats: CMV status of donors was not determined, possibly confounding expanded clonotype changes.

The chain combines TRBV12-3 or TRBV12-4 with TRBJ1-1; possible D gene TRBD1, 5 bases. The source is a woman aged 18-29 years in good health. Sequences were obtained from blood. CDR3 loop: CASSFSRVNTEAFF. The CDR3 nucleotides are TGTGCCAGCAGTTTCTCCAGGGTGAACACTGAAGCTTTCTTT.